This T cell receptor (beta chain) was recorded in a study of T cells in Graves' hyperthyroidism and ophthalmopathy. Study conclusions and caveats: Blood also showed most of the thyroid clonotypes that were expanded above 0.001. Median prediction lead before ophthalmopathy onset was 6.5 months with the model. By a 13 V-J model, ophthalmopathy was set apart from stable hyperthyroidism.

Patients were excluded for uncontrolled infection, other autoimmune disease, pregnancy or lactation. This CDR3 contains 15 residues. Trimming removed 4 bases from V and 8 bases from J; junction bases left unmatched: 8. Germline CDR1 reads KGHSH; CDR2 reads LQKENI. This clonotype was counted at least ten times. Its antigen remains unidentified. Amplification of TCR beta CDR3 regions was performed using RNA transcripts as template. The primer set for the first-round RT-PCR of the TCR CDR3 was HTBI. One entry per CDR3 protein, called by TCRdb with MiXCR from the multiplex PCR reads. The sample contains approximately 330,000 distinct CDR3 sequences, roughly 23% of which appear only once.

Material for sequencing was blood. This TCR was recovered from a woman aged 50 to 65 with Graves' hyperthyroidism. V is TRBV18 and J is TRBJ1-4, with 9 nucleotides matching TRBD1. For the CDR3, the DNA is TGTGCCAGCTCACTCCACAGGGGGCTTGGAGAAAAACTGTTTTTT. Protein sequence: CASSLHRGLGEKLFF.